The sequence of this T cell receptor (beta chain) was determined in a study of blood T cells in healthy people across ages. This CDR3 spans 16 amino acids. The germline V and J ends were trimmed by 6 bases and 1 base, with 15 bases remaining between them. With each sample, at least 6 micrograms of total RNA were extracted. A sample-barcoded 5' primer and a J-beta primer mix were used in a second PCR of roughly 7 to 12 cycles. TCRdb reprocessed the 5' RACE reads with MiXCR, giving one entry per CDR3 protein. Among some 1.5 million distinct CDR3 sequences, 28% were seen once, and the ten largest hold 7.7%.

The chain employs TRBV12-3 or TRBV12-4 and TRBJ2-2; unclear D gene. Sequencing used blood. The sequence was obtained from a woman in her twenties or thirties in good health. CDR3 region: CASSVRPEMNTGELFF. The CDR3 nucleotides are TGTGCCAGCAGCGTCAGGCCAGAAATGAACACCGGGGAGCTGTTTTTT.